The T cell receptor (beta chain) described here comes from a study of human T cells and chemical hapten exposure. The time point is: patch test 2, 6 weeks after DPC sensitization. Treatment denoted: therapeutic diphenylcyclopropenone sensitization with weekly scalp DPC. TCRdb itself ran the RACE reads through MiXCR, one entry per CDR3 protein. Found here are over 65,000 distinct CDR3 sequences, roughly 10% of them singletons; the top ten hold around 1.6%. This TCR came from a man between 18 and 29 years old with alopecia areata. Some clones in this sample may be carry-over from other donors' samples. This specimen was whole blood, taken in connection with sensitization to the hapten diphenylcyclopropenone (DPC).

CDR3 DNA sequence: TGTGCCAGCTCACCCCGGGACAGGGGAACCAAAAACATTCAGTACTTC. Amino acids: CASSPRDRGTKNIQYF. The chain joins TRBV18 to TRBJ2-4; 10 nucleotides align to TRBD1. V shed 3 bases and J 2 bases; nucleotides not matched to a gene: 4. Germline CDR1 reads KGHSH; CDR2 reads LQKENI. CDR3 length: 16 amino acids.